Detailed here is one T cell receptor (beta chain). The antigen is not known. This sample was included in a study of T cell responses to AZD1222 COVID-19 vaccine. General study findings and limits: Nearly half of spike-specific TCRs reportedly target unmutated variant regions.

Libraries were prepared by immunoSEQ multiplex PCR; TCRdb keeps only in-frame clonotypes and omits some of them. This table has some 96,000 clones, about 83% appearing once. The TCR sequence derives from an adult in good health. The sequencing used peripheral blood, collected on day 0 of AZD1222 vaccination.

This CDR3 is CASSRSAGEQYF. DNA of the CDR3: TGTGCCAGCAGCAGATCTGCGGGGGAGCAGTACTTC. V usage is TRBV7-2 and J usage is TRBJ2-7; possibly TRBD2 for D (6 bases). Germline CDR1 reads SGHTA; CDR2 reads FQGNSA. There are 12 residues in the CDR3. V was cut by 5 bases and J by 7 bases, with 12 bases left in between.